Following are 27 T cell receptor beta chains from one sample sequenced in a study of control samples from healthy donors and cancer patients. Some clones are missing from TCRdb's copy, which holds only in-frame ones; the method was immunoSEQ multiplex PCR. The sample data list some 180,000 clones. The specimen sequenced was blood. The receptor set was obtained from a woman under 40 in good health.

This chain connects TRBV6-1 to TRBJ2-7; perhaps TRBD1 as D (6 bases). The CDR3 runs 14 residues. V lost 1 base and J lost 5, with 12 bases in between. Germline values: CDR1 MNHNS, CDR2 SASEGT. CDR3 loop: CASSEGGRGDEQYF. In nucleotides, the CDR3 is TGTGCCAGCAGTGAAGGAGGCAGGGGAGACGAGCAGTACTTC.

V gene TRBV7-9 combines with J gene TRBJ1-3; D gene ambiguous. The CDR3 is made up of 12 amino acids. Trimming cost V 3 bases and J 7 bases, with 7 bases left between them. CDR1 is SEHNR, CDR2 FQNEAQ, per germline (reference sequence). The CDR3 DNA reads TGTGCCAGCAGCTTTGTCGGGAACACCATATATTTT. Its translation is CASSFVGNTIYF.

V gene TRBV6-2 or TRBV6-3 combines with J gene TRBJ2-5, with 7 bases fitting TRBD2. The CDR3 has 15 residues. The J segment lost 1 base and the V segment lost 2 bases, leaving 4 bases of the junction unmatched. Germline-derived CDR1 and CDR2 are MNHEY and SVGEGT. CDR3 sequence: CASSYVGGTQETQYF. CDR3 coding DNA: TGTGCCAGCAGTTACGTCGGGGGGACCCAAGAGACCCAGTACTTC.

The rearrangement links TRBV7-9 to TRBJ2-1; no definite D call. Trimming removed 0 bases at V and 0 bases at J, with 3 bases between. The CDR3 sequence is 14 residues long. The germline V gene has CDR1 SEHNR and CDR2 FQNEAQ (reference sequence). CDR3 nucleotide sequence: TGTGCCAGCAGCTTAGCCAGCTCCTACAATGAGCAGTTCTTC. Translation gives CASSLASSYNEQFF. Full variable domain (missing parts from reference TRBV7-9 and TRBJ2-1): DTGVSQNPRHKITKRGQNVTFRCDPISEHNRLYWYRQTLGQGPEFLTYFQNEAQLEKSRLLSDRFSAERPKGSFSTLEIQRTEQGDSAMYLCASSLASSYNEQFFGPGTRLTVL.

The chain couples TRBV9 to TRBJ2-1; D is perhaps TRBD1 (5 bases). Germline CDR1 reads SGDLS; CDR2 reads YYNGEE. This CDR3 has 12 amino acids. Trimming pared 7 bases from V and 5 bases from J, leaving 10 bases between. The CDR3 nucleotides read TGTGCCAGCTCCAGACAGAACAATGAGCAGTTCTTC. Translation: CASSRQNNEQFF. The full variable domain, completed using reference TRBV9 and TRBJ2-1, is DSGVTQTPKHLITATGQRVTLRCSPRSGDLSVYWYQQSLDQGLQFLIQYYNGEERAKGNILERFSAQQFPDLHSELNLSSLELGDSALYFCASSRQNNEQFFGPGTRLTVL.

The chain recombines TRBV2 with TRBJ1-2; D might be TRBD1 (5 bases). The germline V gene encodes CDR1 SNHLY and CDR2 FYNNEI. The CDR3 runs 11 residues. The germline V and J ends were trimmed by 6 bases and 11 bases, with 13 bases remaining between them. CDR3 DNA sequence: TGTGCCAGCAGCCCTTTGGGACGGTACACCTTC. Its translation is CASSPLGRYTF.

The rearrangement links TRBV4-2 to TRBJ1-2, with 7 bases fitting TRBD1. Germline-derived CDR1 and CDR2 are LGHNA and YNFKEQ. The junction had 8 bases not matched to a gene; V was cut back by 2 bases and J by 2 bases. The CDR3 totals 16 residues. CDR3 region: CASSQISTGQNYGYTF. CDR3 DNA: TGTGCCAGCAGCCAAATATCAACGGGACAGAACTATGGCTACACCTTC.

The rearrangement uses TRBV5-6 and TRBJ1-2; 7 nucleotides agree with TRBD1. In germline, CDR1 is SGHDT, CDR2 YYEEEE. Losses at the gene ends were 0 bases for V and 4 bases for J; bases not matched to a gene: 6. The CDR3 length is 15 residues. For the CDR3, the DNA is TGTGCCAGCAGCTTGGGCCCTGACAGGGTCTATGGCTACACCTTC. Protein sequence: CASSLGPDRVYGYTF.

V is TRBV27 and J is TRBJ2-7; possibly TRBD1 or TRBD2 for D (5 bases each). V was pared by 7 bases and J by 0 bases, with 19 bases between. Germline CDR1 MNHEY, CDR2 SMNVEV (reference sequence). CDR3 length equals 16 residues. CDR3 nucleotide sequence: TGTGCCAGCACCCCGGGACCTTATTCCAACTCCTACGAGCAGTACTTC. Encoded protein: CASTPGPYSNSYEQYF.

V is TRBV5-1 and J is TRBJ2-2; D is possibly TRBD1 or TRBD2 (5 bases each). The CDR3 covers 17 residues. V shed 0 bases and J shed 4 bases, with 16 bases lying between them. The germline gives CDR1 SGHRS, CDR2 YFSETQ. CDR3 sequence reads: CASSLAIVGAGTGELFF. DNA of the CDR3: TGCGCCAGCAGCTTGGCCATTGTAGGGGCGGGCACCGGGGAGCTGTTTTTT.

V gene TRBV6-4 combines with J gene TRBJ1-2; tentative D call: TRBD1 (5 bases). Between the trimmed V and J ends, which lost 7 bases and 5 bases, there was a span of 17 bases. CDR1 and CDR2 from the germline V gene are MRHNA and SNTAGT. This CDR3 has 14 residues. The CDR3 bases are TGTGCCAGCACCCCCCGGGTGGGGGTTTATGGCTACACCTTC. The encoded protein is CASTPRVGVYGYTF.

Note on this clone: It is unclear where the CDR3 begins or ends on the DNA, so no DNA is shown, and the CDR3 is as TCRdb lists it. The V gene is TRBV6-2 or TRBV6-3, the J gene TRBJ1-5. The CDR3 extends over 15 residues, inclusive of both ends. CDR1 and CDR2 (germline): MNHEY, SVGEGT. The CDR3 protein is CASSYFGPAKQPQHF.

About this clone: The junction differs from germline at one of its ends, possibly a read error. V gene TRBV6-1 combines with J gene TRBJ1-2; D may be TRBD1 (6 bases). Per the germline V gene, CDR1 is MNHNS and CDR2 is SASEGT. The CDR3 loop spans 14 amino acids. CDR3 sequence reads: CASREGGTNYGYTF. The CDR3 DNA is TGTGCCAGCAGGGAAGGGGGGACTAACTATGGCTACACCTTC.

The V and J genes are TRBV15 and TRBJ2-7; D may match TRBD1 or TRBD2 (5 bases each). CDR1 is LNHNV, CDR2 YYDKDF, per germline (reference sequence). This CDR3 is built from 15 residues. V lost 0 bases and J 6 bases, leaving 15 bases between the germline ends. For the CDR3, the DNA is TGTGCCACCAGCAGAGAGCGGACCGCTGGGGGCGAGCAGTACTTC. As protein: CATSRERTAGGEQYF.

The CDR3 here is CASSPSRDRLANYGYTF. The CDR3 bases are TGCGCCAGCAGCCCGTCCCGGGACAGGTTAGCTAACTATGGCTACACCTTC. This rearrangement joins TRBV4-1 to TRBJ1-2, with TRBD1 identical over 8 bases. The CDR3 has 17 residues. The germline CDR1 and CDR2 sequences are MGHRA and YSYEKL. With 4 bases clipped from V and 0 bases from J, the junction kept 10 bases outside the gene matches.

The chain has TRBV12-3 or TRBV12-4 and TRBJ2-3; D ambiguous. The CDR3 sequence is 12 residues long. Deletions cut 0 bases from V and 6 bases from J, with 4 bases between. CDR3 sequence: CASSLAGDTQYF. The CDR3 region has the DNA TGTGCCAGCAGTTTAGCGGGGGATACGCAGTATTTT.

This chain connects TRBV28 to TRBJ2-7; 8 bases fit TRBD1. The ends lost 6 bases at V and 2 bases at J; junction bases unmatched: 0. Looked up from germline, CDR1 is MDHEN and CDR2 is SYDVKM. The CDR3 runs 12 residues. CDR3 in DNA: TGTGCCAGCAGGGGACAGGCCTACGAGCAGTACTTC. Amino acids: CASRGQAYEQYF.

This chain links TRBV6-1 with TRBJ2-2; D is perhaps TRBD2 (6 bases). The CDR3 has 15 residues. Trimming cost V 2 bases and J 4 bases, with 11 bases left between them. CDR1 and CDR2 (germline): MNHNS, SASEGT. This CDR3 is CASSETRGTTGELFF. CDR3 bases: TGTGCCAGCAGTGAAACCCGGGGGACCACCGGGGAGCTGTTTTTT.

The V gene is TRBV10-1, the J gene TRBJ2-7; D is undetermined. The CDR3 has 16 residues. V shed 3 bases and J shed 0 bases, with 15 bases lying between them. Germline V gene sequence: CDR1 WNHNN, CDR2 SYGVQD (reference sequence). CDR3: CASSDVLIGSSYEQYF. CDR3 nucleotides: TGCGCCAGCAGTGATGTTTTGATCGGTAGCTCCTACGAGCAGTACTTC.

The chain joins TRBV19 to TRBJ1-5, with D possibly TRBD1 on 5 matching bases. Trimming took 4 bases from V and 3 from J, leaving 7 bases between them. From germline, CDR1 is LNHDA and CDR2 SQIVND (reference sequence). This CDR3 is built from 13 residues. The CDR3 nucleotides read TGTGCCAGTAGTAGAGGGGACAATCAGCCCCAGCATTTT. Translated, it gives CASSRGDNQPQHF.

The CDR3 here is CASSLGLTPTNEKLFF. The CDR3 DNA follows: TGTGCCAGCAGCTTAGGGCTCACACCAACTAATGAAAAACTGTTTTTT. The chain employs TRBV11-2 and TRBJ1-4; D not certain. The V and J ends lost 1 base and 0 bases respectively, with 9 bases between them. The CDR3 has 16 amino acids. Germline V gives CDR1 SGHAT, CDR2 FQNNGV.

Regarding this clone: Different DNA sequences within this sample yield the same CDR3. The chain links TRBV5-1 to TRBJ2-2, with 8 bases that match TRBD2. The CDR3 extends over 15 amino acids. The germline CDR1 and CDR2 sequences are SGHRS and YFSETQ. J gave up 1 base and V 1 base, and 0 bases lay outside the gene matches. The CDR3 sequence: CASSLSGGNTGELFF. For the CDR3, the DNA is TGCGCCAGCAGCTTGAGCGGGGGGAACACCGGGGAGCTGTTTTTT. Complete variable domain (other parts from reference TRBV5-1 and TRBJ2-2): KAGVTQTPRYLIKTRGQQVTLSCSPISGHRSVSWYQQTPGQGLQFLFEYFSETQRNKGNFPGRFSGRQFSNSRSEMNVSTLELGDSALYLCASSLSGGNTGELFFGEGSRLTVL.

The chain combines TRBV5-1 with TRBJ1-5; D not resolved. The CDR3 has 11 residues. Trimming shortened V by 2 bases and J by 3 bases, and 0 bases separated the two germline ends. Germline V lookup: CDR1 SGHRS, CDR2 YFSETQ. In DNA form, the CDR3 reads TGCGCCAGCAGCTTCAATCAGCCCCAGCATTTT. This encodes CASSFNQPQHF.

V usage is TRBV4-1 and J usage is TRBJ1-1; no firm D call. V shed 0 bases and J shed 3 bases, with 5 bases lying between them. Germline CDR1 reads MGHRA; CDR2 reads YSYEKL. This CDR3 has 13 amino acids. CDR3 nucleotide sequence: TGCGCCAGCAGCCAAGAAGCGTACACTGAAGCTTTCTTT. Its protein product is CASSQEAYTEAFF.

The V call is TRBV24-1, the J call TRBJ2-5; D is possibly TRBD1 (5 bases). CDR3 length equals 14 residues. Deletions cut 5 bases from V and 4 bases from J, with 13 bases between. The germline gives CDR1 KGHDR, CDR2 SFDVKD. This CDR3 is CATSGSGLAETQYF. The CDR3 DNA reads TGTGCCACCAGTGGGTCAGGGTTAGCAGAGACCCAGTACTTC.

The genes are TRBV7-2 and TRBJ2-1, with 8 bases aligning to TRBD1. The CDR3 is 14 amino acids. CDR1 is SGHTA and CDR2 is FQGNSA in the germline V gene. Trimming at V came to 3 bases and at J to 10 bases, leaving 8 bases not matched to a gene. The CDR3 region is CASSFRGQGGEQFF. DNA of the CDR3: TGTGCCAGCAGCTTCAGGGGGCAGGGGGGCGAGCAGTTCTTC.

Of note for this clone: Other DNA sequences in the same sample also yield this CDR3. The chain couples TRBV5-1 to TRBJ2-7; 7 bases match TRBD1. CDR1 and CDR2 from the germline V gene are SGHRS and YFSETQ. The CDR3 runs 12 residues. Trimming removed 5 bases from V and 4 bases from J; junction bases left unmatched: 3. CDR3 in amino acids: CASSSQGYEQYF. For the CDR3, the DNA is TGCGCCAGCAGTTCACAGGGGTACGAGCAGTACTTC.